A selection of T cell receptor beta chains follows, all from one sample in a study of T cells in Graves' hyperthyroidism and ophthalmopathy. TCRdb independently ran MiXCR on the multiplex PCR reads; one entry per CDR3 protein. Among about 49,000 distinct CDR3 sequences listed, about 53% were seen once. Sequencing was carried out using peripheral blood or thyroid tissue (not recorded which). All receptors derive from a man aged 18 to 29 with Graves' hyperthyroidism. CDR3s leave out the opening cysteine and the closing phenylalanine or tryptophan.

j_call cdr3_length v_call cdr3_aa
TRBJ1-1 13 TRBV11-2 ASSLEDSLNTEAF
TRBJ2-7 13 TRBV20-1 SATRTSGRGGEQY
TRBJ2-7 13 TRBV4-3 ASSQDRGGTYEQY
TRBJ1-2 12 TRBV12-3/TRBV12-4 ASSLLVGDYGYT
TRBJ1-5 10 TRBV19 ASQDDNQPQH
TRBJ1-4 15 TRBV2 ASRPLGARRGDEKLF
TRBJ1-6 14 TRBV28 ASSLGRAVSNSPLH
TRBJ2-3 13 TRBV7-3 ASSLGTGRGDTQY
TRBJ1-1 14 TRBV20-1 GAQQDRGYMNAEAF
TRBJ2-5 13 TRBV5-1 ASSQDRREGETQY
TRBJ2-5 14 TRBV20-1 SARDFGTGGQETQY
TRBJ1-4 11 TRBV20-1 SAPIRTNEKLF
TRBJ2-6 12 TRBV2 ASSDRAGANVLT
TRBJ2-7 13 TRBV9 ASSVAGTGYYEQY
TRBJ1-5 14 TRBV10-3 ASSPRRPYSNQPQH
TRBJ1-5 13 TRBV19 ASSARSFSNQPQH
TRBJ2-2 12 TRBV7-2 ASSSIGTTGELF
TRBJ2-7 17 TRBV7-2 ASSKSGRLAGPPHYEQY
TRBJ2-2 14 TRBV6-2/TRBV6-3 ASTTPSGGNTGELF
TRBJ2-2 13 TRBV12-3/TRBV12-4 ASTLAGRLTGELF
TRBJ2-7 11 TRBV13 ASSPTETYGQY
TRBJ2-7 11 TRBV2 ASTINRGYEQY
TRBJ1-6 13 TRBV2 ASRGGTGRNSPLH
TRBJ1-5 13 TRBV10-3 ATSPGQGGNQPQH
TRBJ1-2 10 TRBV6-1 ASSHRFYGYT
TRBJ2-7 11 TRBV30 AWSGLTGNEQY
TRBJ2-7 12 TRBV7-9 ASSSGGTVYEQY
TRBJ2-3 11 TRBV2 ASRLGETDTQY
TRBJ2-5 14 TRBV5-1 ASSPTGSGRMETQY
TRBJ1-5 13 TRBV19 ASSIQWDSNQPQH
TRBJ1-4 14 TRBV19 ASRKSRFYGNEKLF
TRBJ2-2 10 TRBV30 AWSTGTGELF
TRBJ1-5 14 TRBV20-1 SAGSSISYSNQPQH
TRBJ1-1 13 TRBV10-3 AISDEDSGNTEAF
TRBJ1-2 13 TRBV9 ASSGQGGQGLGYT
TRBJ2-7 12 TRBV28 ASSNAGARYEQY
TRBJ2-7 12 TRBV13 ASSRLWGGDEQY
TRBJ2-7 12 TRBV4-1 ASLLAGKIYEQY
TRBJ1-6 17 TRBV27 ASRAKTGTGSTLGSPLH
TRBJ2-1 13 TRBV7-9 ASSLESPLYNEQF
TRBJ2-7 9 TRBV20-1 SASGSFEQY
TRBJ2-7 12 TRBV7-2 ASGLAGGPWEQY
TRBJ2-7 10 TRBV20-1 SAPDRGYEQY
TRBJ2-7 11 TRBV7-9 ASSLDSSGQQY